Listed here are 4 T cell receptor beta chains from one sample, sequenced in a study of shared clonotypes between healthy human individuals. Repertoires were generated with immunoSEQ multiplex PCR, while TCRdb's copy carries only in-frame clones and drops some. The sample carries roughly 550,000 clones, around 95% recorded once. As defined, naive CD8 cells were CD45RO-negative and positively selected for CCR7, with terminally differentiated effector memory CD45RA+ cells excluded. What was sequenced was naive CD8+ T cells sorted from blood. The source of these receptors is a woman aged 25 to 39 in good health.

As DNA, the CDR3 is TGCGCCAGCAGCAACCGGACGGTAGCGTCCGATGAGCAGTTCTTC. It codes for CASSNRTVASDEQFF. The rearrangement joins TRBV5-1 to TRBJ2-1, with D possibly TRBD2 on 5 matching bases. The germline CDR1 and CDR2 sequences are SGHRS and YFSETQ. Deletions cut 4 bases from V and 8 bases from J, with 19 bases between. The CDR3 is 15 amino acids.

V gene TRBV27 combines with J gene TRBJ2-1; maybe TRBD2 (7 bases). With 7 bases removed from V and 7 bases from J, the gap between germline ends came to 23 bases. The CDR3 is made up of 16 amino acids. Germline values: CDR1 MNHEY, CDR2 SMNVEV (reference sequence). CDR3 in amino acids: CASKPKGGLLMNEQFF. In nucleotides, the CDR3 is TGTGCCAGCAAACCCAAGGGGGGGCTTCTGATGAATGAGCAGTTCTTC.

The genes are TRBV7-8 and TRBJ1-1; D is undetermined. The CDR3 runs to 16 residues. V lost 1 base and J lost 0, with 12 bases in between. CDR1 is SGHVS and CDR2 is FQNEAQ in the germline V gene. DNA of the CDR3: TGTGCCAGCAGCTTAGTGAGGCAGCTCATGAACACTGAAGCTTTCTTT. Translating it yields CASSLVRQLMNTEAFF.

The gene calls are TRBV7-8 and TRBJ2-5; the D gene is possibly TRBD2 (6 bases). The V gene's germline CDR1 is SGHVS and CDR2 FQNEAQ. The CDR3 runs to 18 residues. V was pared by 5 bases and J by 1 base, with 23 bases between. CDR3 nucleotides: TGTGCCAGCAGCCGTGGGATGGGGACTTTACTCCTCCAAGAGACCCAGTACTTC. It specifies CASSRGMGTLLLQETQYF.